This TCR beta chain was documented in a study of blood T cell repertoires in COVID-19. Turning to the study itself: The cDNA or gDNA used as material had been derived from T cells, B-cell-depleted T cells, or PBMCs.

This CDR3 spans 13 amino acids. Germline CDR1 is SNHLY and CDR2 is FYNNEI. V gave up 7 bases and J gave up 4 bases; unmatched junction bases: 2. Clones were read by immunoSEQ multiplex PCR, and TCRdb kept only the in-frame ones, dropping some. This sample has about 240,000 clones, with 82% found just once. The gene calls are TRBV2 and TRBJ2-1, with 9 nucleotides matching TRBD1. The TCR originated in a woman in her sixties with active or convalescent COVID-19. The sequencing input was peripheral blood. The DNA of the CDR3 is TGTGCCAGCACGGGACAGGGTTACAATGAGCAGTTCTTC. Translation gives CASTGQGYNEQFF.